This TCR beta chain was sequenced during a study of T cell responses to AZD1222 COVID-19 vaccine. V trimming: 0 bases; J trimming: 1 base; junction bases outside the gene matches: 2. CDR3 length: 15 residues. Germline V gene data show CDR1 as SEHNR and CDR2 as FQNEAQ (reference sequence). Profiling relied on immunoSEQ multiplex PCR, and the TCRdb table lists in-frame clones only, not all of them. Of more than 150,000 clones listed, 94% are singletons. The source of this sequence is an adult who received the AZD1222 COVID-19 vaccine. The chain recombines TRBV7-9 with TRBJ2-5, with 7 bases fitting TRBD1. The source material was peripheral blood, sampled 28 days after the second AZD1222 dose. The CDR3 spells CASSLAGTVQETQYF. CDR3 nucleotides: TGTGCCAGCAGCTTAGCGGGGACAGTCCAAGAGACCCAGTACTTC.